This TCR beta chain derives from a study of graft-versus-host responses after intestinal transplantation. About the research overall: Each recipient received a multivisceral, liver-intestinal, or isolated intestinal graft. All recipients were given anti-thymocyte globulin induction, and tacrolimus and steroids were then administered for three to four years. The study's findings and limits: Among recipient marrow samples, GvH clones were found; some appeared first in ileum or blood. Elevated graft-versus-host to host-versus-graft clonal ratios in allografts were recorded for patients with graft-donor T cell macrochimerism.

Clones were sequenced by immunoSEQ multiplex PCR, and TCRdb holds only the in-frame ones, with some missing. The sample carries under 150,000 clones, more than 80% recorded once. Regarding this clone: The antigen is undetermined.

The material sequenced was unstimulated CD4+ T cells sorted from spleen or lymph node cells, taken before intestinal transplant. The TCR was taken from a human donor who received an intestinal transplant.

CDR3 coding DNA: TGTGCCAGCAGCCCCCCCAATCAAGAGACCCAGTACTTC. It is translated as CASSPPNQETQYF. The chain combines TRBV13 with TRBJ2-5; no clear D gene. Per the germline V gene, CDR1 is PRHDT and CDR2 is FYEKMQ (reference sequence). The CDR3 covers 13 residues. V lost 5 bases to trimming and J lost 2 bases, with 9 bases between them.